The next 25 T cell receptor beta chains were all read from a single sample in a study of regulatory T cells in long-lasting Graves disease. Noted time point: newly diagnosed GD, antithyroid drugs for less than 3 months. Extracted RNA from PBMCs served as the source of the TCR library. Sequencing libraries for TCR beta were prepared with iRepertoire HTBI primers and Arm-PCR of CDR3 regions. MiXCR, applied by TCRdb to the multiplex PCR reads, yields one record per CDR3 protein. The sample lists hundreds of thousands of distinct CDR3 sequences; roughly 15% were seen once. These data also formed part of another study, on T cells in Graves' hyperthyroidism and ophthalmopathy.

The specimen was peripheral blood mononuclear cells (PBMCs), collected at new diagnosis, from a patient treated with antithyroid drugs. All receptors derive from a woman in her thirties with Graves disease.

In its sample, this clonotype was seen many times. The chain couples TRBV18 to TRBJ2-5, with no clear D. The ends were cut back, 6 bases at V and 7 bases at J, with 24 bases in the middle. The CDR3 is made up of 16 amino acids. Germline-derived CDR1 and CDR2 are KGHSH and LQKENI. DNA of the CDR3: TGTGCCAGCTCCACAACAGCAGCAGGTGATAATGGGACCCAGTACTTC. It translates to CASSTTAAGDNGTQYF.

This clonotype was counted ten times or more. The J gene is TRBJ1-5, the V gene TRBV28; 7 bases match TRBD1. The CDR3 totals 15 residues. V gave up 3 bases and J gave up 4 bases; unmatched junction bases: 6. CDR1 is MDHEN, CDR2 SYDVKM, per germline. The CDR3 sequence is CASSFGDRVNQPQHF. The CDR3 DNA follows: TGTGCCAGCAGTTTTGGTGACAGGGTAAATCAGCCCCAGCATTTT.

Many counts were recorded for this clonotype. The V call is TRBV7-9, the J call TRBJ1-1; maybe TRBD1 (5 bases). The V end lost 5 bases, the J end lost 4 bases, and 14 bases lay between the germline ends. Germline V gene data show CDR1 as SEHNR and CDR2 as FQNEAQ (reference sequence). The CDR3 length is 14 residues. CDR3 in DNA: TGTGCCAGCAGCCCCCACGGGGGGGGCACTGAAGCTTTCTTT. Encoded protein: CASSPHGGGTEAFF.

This clonotype was counted at least ten times. V and J are TRBV20-1 and TRBJ2-7; TRBD1 aligns across 8 bases. This CDR3 contains 14 residues. J gave up 2 bases and V 6 bases, and 9 bases lay outside the gene matches. Germline V CDR1 and CDR2: DFQATT, SNEGSKA (reference sequence). The CDR3 protein is CSALSGQATYEQYF. The CDR3 nucleotides read TGCAGTGCCTTATCGGGACAGGCAACCTACGAGCAGTACTTC.

This clonotype was seen a few times. The chain is built from TRBV29-1 and TRBJ2-2; either TRBD1 or TRBD2 may supply D (5 bases each). CDR1 SQVTM and CDR2 ANQGSEA come from the germline V gene. The CDR3 totals 13 residues. V was cut by 7 bases and J by 6 bases, with 15 bases left in between. CDR3 sequence reads: CSAPGPRAGELFF. The CDR3 DNA reads TGCAGCGCCCCGGGACCAAGGGCCGGGGAGCTGTTTTTT.

This clonotype was seen ten or more times. The V call is TRBV12-3 or TRBV12-4, the J call TRBJ2-3; no reliable D call. CDR3 length: 13 residues. Trimming removed 3 bases at V and 2 bases at J, with 6 bases between. The CDR3 region is CASSFDHTDTQYF. CDR3 coding DNA: TGTGCCAGCAGTTTCGATCACACAGATACGCAGTATTTT.

This clonotype was seen many times. The CDR3 coding sequence is TGTGCCAGCAGTTATCGTGGCGGGGGTAGCTCCTACGAGCAGTACTTC. Translation: CASSYRGGGSSYEQYF. The rearrangement joins TRBV6-5 to TRBJ2-7; the match to TRBD2 covers 7 bases. This CDR3 contains 16 residues. Germline V gene sequence: CDR1 MNHEY, CDR2 SVGAGI. J gave up 0 bases and V 3 bases, and 8 bases lay outside the gene matches.

At least ten counts were recorded for this clonotype. The chain carries TRBV10-3 and TRBJ2-7, with 7 bases fitting TRBD1. This CDR3 is built from 14 residues. V dropped 3 bases and J dropped 2; count of bases not matched to a gene: 4. Germline CDR1 reads ENHRY; CDR2 reads SYGVKD. The CDR3 coding sequence is TGTGCCATCAGTGATGGGACAGATACCTACGAGCAGTACTTC. The encoded protein is CAISDGTDTYEQYF.

This clonotype was detected many times. This chain uses TRBV12-3 or TRBV12-4 with TRBJ1-5; TRBD1 agrees at 7 bases. Trimming cost V 6 bases and J 6 bases; bases outside gene matches: 8. The CDR3 contains 14 residues. CDR3 sequence reads: CASRRDRAPQPQHF. In DNA, the CDR3 is TGTGCCAGCAGACGTGACAGGGCACCTCAGCCCCAGCATTTT.

This sequence joins TRBV5-4 and TRBJ2-7; 7 bases map to TRBD1. Germline values: CDR1 SGHNT, CDR2 YYREEE (reference sequence). V lost 4 bases, J lost 4 bases, and 11 bases stayed unmatched. This CDR3 comprises 15 residues. The CDR3 bases are TGTGCCAGCAGCACCATGGGACAGCTGCGATACGAGCAGTACTTC. It specifies CASSTMGQLRYEQYF.

This clonotype has ten or more counts. The V gene is TRBV7-3, the J gene TRBJ1-3, with D unresolved. The germline V and J ends were trimmed by 5 bases and 0 bases, with 5 bases remaining between them. Germline CDR1 reads SGHTA; CDR2 reads FQGTGA. The CDR3 is 13 amino acids. The CDR3 region is CASSTSSGNTIYF. DNA for the CDR3: TGTGCCAGCAGCACTAGCTCTGGAAACACCATATATTTT.

The rearrangement links TRBV5-4 to TRBJ1-6, with D perhaps TRBD1 (5 bases). This CDR3 comprises 12 residues. The germline gives CDR1 SGHNT, CDR2 YYREEE (reference sequence). V was trimmed by 6 bases and J by 8 bases, leaving 9 bases between them. The CDR3, as DNA: TGTGCCAGCACCCAAGGGGATTCACCCCTCCACTTT. Protein product: CASTQGDSPLHF.

The CDR3 bases are TGTGCCAGCTCACCACCGAGGCGGGATACGCAGTATTTT. Translating gives CASSPPRRDTQYF. The gene calls are TRBV18 and TRBJ2-3; D is unclear. Germline loops: CDR1 KGHSH, CDR2 LQKENI. The CDR3 loop spans 13 amino acids. Trimming cost V 0 bases and J 6 bases, with 7 bases left between them.

Of note for this clonotype: Germline and junction disagree at one end, which may indicate a read error. The chain is built from TRBV5-1 and TRBJ2-1; perhaps TRBD2 as D (6 bases). From germline, CDR1 is SGHRS and CDR2 YFSETQ. This CDR3 contains 16 residues. Here the CDR3 reads CVSSLGGLGGTSEQFF. DNA of the CDR3: TGCGTCAGCAGCTTGGGCGGCCTGGGGGGTACGAGTGAGCAGTTCTTC. The variable domain in full, completed from reference TRBV5-1 and TRBJ2-1, reads KAGVTQTPRYLIKTRGQQVTLSCSPISGHRSVSWYQQTPGQGLQFLFEYFSETQRNKGNFPGRFSGRQFSNSRSEMNVSTLELGDSALYLCVSSLGGLGGTSEQFFGPGTRLTVL.

This clonotype was detected ten times or more. This rearrangement joins TRBV7-9 to TRBJ2-5; tentatively, D is TRBD1 or TRBD2 (5 bases each). The CDR3 has 14 amino acids. V was clipped by 8 bases and J by 4 bases, with 17 bases between them. Germline V gene lookup returns CDR1 SEHNR and CDR2 FQNEAQ (reference sequence). CDR3 in amino acids: CASGGRGRGETQYF. DNA for the CDR3: TGTGCCAGCGGGGGTCGGGGAAGGGGAGAGACCCAGTACTTC.

This clonotype appeared a few times. The chain recombines TRBV7-2 with TRBJ1-3; 8 bases are a match to TRBD1. Germline V gene sequence: CDR1 SGHTA, CDR2 FQGNSA. The CDR3 consists of 18 residues. J was trimmed by 2 bases and V by 1 base; bases with no gene match: 10. The CDR3 loop is CASSLGAGTGKTGNTIYF. The CDR3 DNA reads as TGTGCCAGCAGCTTAGGGGCTGGGACAGGAAAAACTGGAAACACCATATATTTT.

This clonotype was detected ten times or more. J is TRBJ1-1 and V is TRBV2, with D uncertain. The germline gives CDR1 SNHLY, CDR2 FYNNEI. V gave up 3 bases and J gave up 7 bases, with 15 bases separating them. This CDR3 spans 14 amino acids. This chain's CDR3 is CASSEASLTSEAFF. CDR3 coding DNA: TGTGCCAGCAGTGAGGCCAGCCTAACAAGTGAAGCTTTCTTT.

In its sample, this clonotype was seen many times. The chain recombines TRBV27 with TRBJ1-5; no clear D. The CDR3 is made up of 14 amino acids. Germline-derived CDR1 and CDR2 are MNHEY and SMNVEV (reference sequence). V shed 4 bases and J shed 5 bases, with 12 bases lying between them. The CDR3 loop reads CASSYGRGDQPQHF. In DNA form, the CDR3 reads TGTGCCAGCAGTTACGGGAGAGGTGATCAGCCCCAGCATTTT.

The genes are TRBV5-4 and TRBJ2-3, with 15 positions matching TRBD2. The CDR3 length is 17 residues. The germline V gene encodes CDR1 SGHNT and CDR2 YYREEE (reference sequence). The V and J ends lost 3 bases and 5 bases, in that order; junction bases with no gene match: 7. The CDR3 is CASSSGLAGGSLDTQYF. The CDR3 nucleotides read TGTGCCAGCAGCTCTGGACTAGCGGGAGGGTCCCTAGATACGCAGTATTTT. The full variable domain, its missing parts supplied by reference TRBV5-4 and TRBJ2-3, is ETGVTQSPTHLIKTRGQQVTLRCSSQSGHNTVSWYQQALGQGPQFIFQYYREEENGRGNFPPRFSGLQFPNYSSELNVNALELDDSALYLCASSSGLAGGSLDTQYFGPGTRLTVL.

In this sample, this clonotype turned up many times. The J gene is TRBJ2-1, the V gene TRBV28; TRBD2 might be the D (6 bases). The CDR3 runs to 16 residues. The germline CDR1 and CDR2 sequences are MDHEN and SYDVKM. Trimming shortened V by 5 bases and J by 0 bases, and 14 bases separated the two germline ends. The CDR3, as DNA: TGTGCCAGCAGTCAAAGACCGGGACTCTCCTACAATGAGCAGTTCTTC. It encodes CASSQRPGLSYNEQFF.

This clonotype turned up a few times. The V and J genes are TRBV30 and TRBJ1-2, with D unresolved. This CDR3 is 14 amino acids long. CDR1 is GTSNPN, CDR2 SVGIG, per germline (reference sequence). With 5 bases removed from V and 1 base from J, the gap between germline ends came to 14 bases. The CDR3 sequence: CAWGPRIFNYGYTF. The CDR3 nucleotides are TGTGCCTGGGGTCCACGGATTTTTAACTATGGCTACACCTTC.

This clonotype was observed a handful of times. The chain uses TRBV6-1 and TRBJ1-2; D is ambiguous. Trimming took 6 bases from V and 8 from J, leaving 22 bases between them. Germline CDR1 is MNHNS and CDR2 is SASEGT. This CDR3 region has 15 residues. The CDR3 loop is CASSSNDIVLSGYTF. The CDR3 nucleotides read TGTGCCAGCAGCTCGAACGACATCGTTCTGAGCGGCTACACCTTC.

In this sample, this clonotype turned up many times. The gene calls are TRBV20-1 and TRBJ2-7; D call uncertain. V was clipped by 1 base and J by 3 bases, with 16 bases between them. Germline CDR1 DFQATT, CDR2 SNEGSKA (reference sequence). This CDR3 is built from 15 residues. CDR3 amino acids: CSARGGPRENYEQYF. DNA of the CDR3: TGCAGTGCTAGAGGTGGACCCCGTGAGAACTACGAGCAGTACTTC.

This clonotype was observed a few times. V gene TRBV5-1 combines with J gene TRBJ1-1; no clear D gene. The V and J ends lost 3 bases and 1 base respectively, with 16 bases between them. This CDR3 is 16 amino acids long. Germline CDR1 and CDR2: SGHRS and YFSETQ. Here the CDR3 reads CASSSGGISANTEAFF. The CDR3 coding sequence is TGCGCCAGCAGCTCTGGAGGGATTTCGGCGAACACTGAAGCTTTCTTT.

This clonotype appeared many times. V and J are TRBV28 and TRBJ2-3; D is possibly TRBD1 (7 bases). Germline CDR1 and CDR2: MDHEN and SYDVKM. This CDR3 comprises 16 residues. The ends were cut back, 6 bases at V and 0 bases at J, with 16 bases in the middle. The CDR3 bases are TGTGCCAGCAGGGGCAGGGGGGCTACTAGCACAGATACGCAGTATTTT. Translated: CASRGRGATSTDTQYF.